The 6 T cell receptor beta chains reported below all come from one sample, sequenced in a study of OX40 agonist ivuxolimab in advanced cancers. Sequenced by immunoSEQ multiplex PCR; TCRdb stores in-frame clones only, minus some. The data hold some 94,000 clones, with more than 90% observed a single time. Sample: CD4+ or CD8+ T cells sorted from blood, taken in a trial of the OX40 agonist ivuxolimab. These receptors all come from an adult with an advanced solid tumor such as melanoma, head and neck, liver or kidney cancer.

The chain is built from TRBV6-5 and TRBJ2-3; D is uncertain. Between the trimmed V and J ends, which lost 0 bases and 1 base, there was a span of 5 bases. This CDR3 has 14 amino acids. Germline V lookup: CDR1 MNHEY, CDR2 SVGAGI. CDR3 region: CASSYSGGTDTQYF. CDR3 DNA sequence: TGTGCCAGCAGTTACTCTGGCGGCACAGATACGCAGTATTTT.

CDR3 residues: CASSPTSGGYNEQFF. CDR3 bases: TGTGCCAGCAGCCCTACTAGCGGGGGCTACAATGAGCAGTTCTTC. The chain couples TRBV9 to TRBJ2-1, with TRBD2 matching over 11 bases. This CDR3 is 15 amino acids long. Germline V gene sequence: CDR1 SGDLS, CDR2 YYNGEE. V was pared by 4 bases and J by 3 bases, with 3 bases of the junction left unmatched.

The chain couples TRBV19 to TRBJ2-7, with 9 bases that match TRBD1. V lost 4 bases and J lost 2; bases outside the gene matches: 12. CDR3 length: 17 amino acids. Germline assignment: CDR1 LNHDA and CDR2 SQIVND (reference sequence). The CDR3 here is CASSTFSGTGPPYEQYF. CDR3 DNA sequence: TGTGCCAGTAGTACTTTCTCCGGGACAGGGCCACCCTACGAGCAGTACTTC. The full variable domain, rest sourced from reference TRBV19 and TRBJ2-7, is DGGITQSPKYLFRKEGQNVTLSCEQNLNHDAMYWYRQDPGQGLRLIYYSQIVNDFQKGDIAEGYSVSREKKESFPLTVTSAQKNPTAFYLCASSTFSGTGPPYEQYFGPGTRLTVT.

This sequence joins TRBV7-8 and TRBJ2-7, with 9 bases aligning to TRBD1. Germline CDR1 SGHVS, CDR2 FQNEAQ. The CDR3 is made up of 15 amino acids. V shed 4 bases, J shed 3 bases, and the junction held 7 bases outside the gene matches. The CDR3 sequence: CASSSSPGQGYEQYF. CDR3 DNA sequence: TGTGCCAGCAGCTCAAGTCCGGGACAGGGCTACGAGCAGTACTTC.

The J gene is TRBJ1-1, the V gene TRBV9; maybe TRBD1 (5 bases). V lost 0 bases, J lost 4 bases, and 10 bases lay in between. The CDR3 consists of 14 residues. CDR1 SGDLS and CDR2 YYNGEE come from the germline V gene. CDR3 protein: CASSVGGGATEAFF. The CDR3 DNA reads as TGTGCCAGCAGCGTAGGGGGTGGGGCCACTGAAGCTTTCTTT.

The rearrangement uses TRBV4-1 and TRBJ2-5; TRBD2 agrees at 8 bases. Germline V gene lookup returns CDR1 MGHRA and CDR2 YSYEKL. This CDR3 has 14 residues. Germline trimming cut 0 bases from V and 3 bases from J; bases unmatched to any gene: 0. For the CDR3, the DNA is TGCGCCAGCAGCCAAGAACTAGCGGAAGAGACCCAGTACTTC. Translated: CASSQELAEETQYF.